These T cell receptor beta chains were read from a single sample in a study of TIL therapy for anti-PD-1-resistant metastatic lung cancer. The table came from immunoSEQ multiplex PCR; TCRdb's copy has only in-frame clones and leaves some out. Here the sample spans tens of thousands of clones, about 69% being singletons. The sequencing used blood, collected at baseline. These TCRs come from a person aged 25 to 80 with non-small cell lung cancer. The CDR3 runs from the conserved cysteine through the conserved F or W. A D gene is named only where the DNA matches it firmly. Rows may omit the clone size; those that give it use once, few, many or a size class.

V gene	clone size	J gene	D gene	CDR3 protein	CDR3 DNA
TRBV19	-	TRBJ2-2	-	CASSTGPTGELFF	TGTGCCAGTAGCACGGGGCCTACCGGGGAGCTGTTTTTT
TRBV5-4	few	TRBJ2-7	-	CASSFGYRSRQHF	TGTGCCAGCAGCTTTGGGTATCGATCCAGGCAACACTTC
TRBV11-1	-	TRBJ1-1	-	CASSEQRAMNTEAFF	TGTGCCAGCAGCGAACAGAGGGCCATGAACACTGAAGCTTTCTTT
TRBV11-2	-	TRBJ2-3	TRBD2	CASSRREVWGTDTQYF	TGTGCCAGCAGCCGGCGGGAGGTGTGGGGCACAGATACGCAGTATTTT
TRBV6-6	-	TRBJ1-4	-	CASGQPATNEKLFF	TGTGCCAGCGGACAGCCTGCAACTAATGAAAAACTGTTTTTT
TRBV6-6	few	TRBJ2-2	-	CASSYKAGTGELFF	TGTGCCAGCAGTTACAAGGCGGGGACCGGGGAGCTGTTTTTT
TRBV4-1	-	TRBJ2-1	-	CASSQGYGGNYNEQFF	TGCGCCAGCAGCCAAGGGTATGGGGGGAACTACAATGAGCAGTTCTTC
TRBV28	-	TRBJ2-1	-	CARVVASSYNEQFF	TGTGCCAGGGTAGTAGCGAGCTCCTACAATGAGCAGTTCTTC
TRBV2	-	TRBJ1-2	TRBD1	CASSATGTAYYGYTF	TGTGCCAGCAGTGCAACCGGGACAGCCTACTATGGCTACACCTTC
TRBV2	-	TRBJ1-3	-	CASSVGGASGNTIYF	TGTGCCAGCAGTGTGGGGGGGGCGAGTGGAAACACCATATATTTT
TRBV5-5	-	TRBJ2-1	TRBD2	CASSSIAGGPEEQFF	TGTGCCAGCAGCTCCATAGCGGGAGGGCCAGAGGAGCAGTTCTTC
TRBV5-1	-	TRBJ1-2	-	CASSAGRGASYGYTF	TGCGCCAGCAGCGCCGGGCGGGGGGCTAGCTATGGCTACACCTTC
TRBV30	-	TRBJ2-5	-	CAWSWRSETQYF	TGTGCCTGGAGTTGGCGCTCGGAGACCCAGTACTTC
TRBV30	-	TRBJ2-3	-	CAWSHSSTDTQYF	TGTGCCTGGAGTCACTCAAGCACAGATACGCAGTATTTT
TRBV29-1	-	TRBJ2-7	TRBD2	CSVTGTSFDEQYF	TGCAGCGTGACCGGGACTAGCTTCGACGAGCAGTACTTC
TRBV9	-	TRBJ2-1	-	CASSVGPLMENEQFF	TGTGCCAGCAGCGTTGGACCCCTAATGGAAAATGAGCAGTTCTTC
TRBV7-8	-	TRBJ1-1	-	CASLRQMNTEAFF	TGTGCCAGCCTCCGGCAAATGAACACTGAAGCTTTCTTT
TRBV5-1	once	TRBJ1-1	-	CASTRTGRQSTEAFF	TGCGCCAGCACCCGAACCGGACGACAGAGCACTGAAGCTTTCTTT
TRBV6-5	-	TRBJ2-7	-	CASSWDGGKYEQYF	TGTGCCAGCAGTTGGGACGGAGGGAAATACGAGCAGTACTTC
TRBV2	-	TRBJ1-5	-	CASSFDKGPQHF	TGTGCCAGCAGTTTCGATAAGGGGCCCCAGCATTTT
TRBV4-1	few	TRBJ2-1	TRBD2	CASSQRGLAAYNEQFF	TGCGCCAGCAGCCAAAGGGGACTAGCTGCATACAATGAGCAGTTCTTC
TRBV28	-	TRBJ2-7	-	CASSLVGGNHEQYF	TGTGCCAGCAGTTTAGTTGGGGGGAACCACGAGCAGTACTTC
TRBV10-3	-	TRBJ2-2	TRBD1	CAADRGTAGELFF	TGTGCCGCCGACAGGGGGACGGCCGGGGAGCTGTTTTTT
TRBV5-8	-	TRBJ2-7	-	CASSSPRRPGYEQYF	TGTGCCAGCAGTTCACCGAGGCGTCCTGGGTACGAGCAGTACTTC
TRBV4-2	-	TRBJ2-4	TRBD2	CASSQDGAGANKNIQYF	TGTGCCAGCAGCCAAGATGGGGCGGGAGCGAATAAAAACATTCAGTACTTC
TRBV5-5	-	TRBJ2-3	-	CASSFRSTDTQYF	TGTGCCAGCAGCTTCCGCAGCACAGATACGCAGTATTTT
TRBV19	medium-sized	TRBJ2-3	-	CASRRAPDTQYF	TGTGCCAGTAGGAGGGCCCCAGATACGCAGTATTTT
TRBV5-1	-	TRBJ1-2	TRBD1	CASSDQGAGYGYTF	TGCGCCAGCAGCGATCAGGGGGCGGGCTATGGCTACACCTTC
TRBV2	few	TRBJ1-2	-	CASSEGSVGGYTF	TGTGCCAGCAGTGAGGGGTCCGTAGGTGGCTACACCTTC
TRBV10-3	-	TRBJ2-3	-	CAISGTGTTDTQYF	TGTGCCATCAGTGGGACGGGAACCACAGATACGCAGTATTTT
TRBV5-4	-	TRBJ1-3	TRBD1	CASSLYRGTGNTIYF	TGTGCCAGCAGCCTGTACAGGGGTACTGGAAACACCATATATTTT
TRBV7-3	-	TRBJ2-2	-	CASTTPWQGNSGELFF	TGTGCCAGCACTACCCCTTGGCAGGGGAATTCCGGGGAGCTGTTTTTT
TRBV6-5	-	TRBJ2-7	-	CASSELGSSYEQYF	TGTGCCAGCAGCGAACTGGGCAGCTCCTACGAGCAGTACTTC
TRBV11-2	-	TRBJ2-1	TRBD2	CASSSSLAGGLVEQFF	TGTGCCAGCAGCTCTTCACTAGCGGGAGGGCTTGTTGAGCAGTTCTTC
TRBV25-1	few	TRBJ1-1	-	CASRDRTDTEAFF	TGTGCCAGCCGCGACAGGACAGACACTGAAGCTTTCTTT
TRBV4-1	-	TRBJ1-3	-	CASSRQQPSITVGNTIYF	TGCGCCAGCAGCCGACAGCAACCAAGCATCACTGTTGGAAACACCATATATTTT
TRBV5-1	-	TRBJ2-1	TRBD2	CASSFSPGVAGLLEQFF	TGCGCCAGCAGCTTTTCACCCGGGGTAGCGGGATTACTTGAGCAGTTCTTC
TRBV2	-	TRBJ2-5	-	CASSGQETQYF	TGTGCCAGCAGTGGCCAAGAGACCCAGTACTTC